This TCR beta chain was found in a study of T-cell reconstitution after alpha-beta-depleted transplantation in children (dated by TCRdb to about 2016). Turning to the overall study: T-cell immune reconstitution after TCRalphabeta/CD19-depleted allogeneic hematopoietic cell transplantation in children was quantitatively tracked in the study by means of TCR repertoire profiling.

Between the V and J ends, shortened by 0 bases and 5 bases respectively, the junction contains 11 bases. The CDR3, from cysteine to phenylalanine, totals 15 residues. The retained sequence is limited to the CDR3, 45 bases, with the frame set at the first base. The germline V gene provides CDR1 ENHRY and CDR2 SYGVKD. Points on this clonotype: The antigen it recognizes is unknown. No qualities accompany the bases; no much larger clone lies one base away.

Library construction relied on PCR. TCRdb records Illumina HiSeq 2500 as the sequencer. To normalize quantification of the TCRbeta repertoire, the TCR libraries were built with molecular barcoding that relied on unique molecular identifiers. TCRdb handled the public reads itself, with Q25 trimming in fastp and clone calling in MiXCR, and kept productive beta chains. Rows matching on CDR3 protein sequence are summarized as one entry with the most common DNA and genes. This sample gives 490,000 or so distinct CDR3 sequences in total; roughly an eighth of them show up just once. The ten largest clones represent 5% to 6% of the sample.

The receptor chain draws on TRBV10-3 and TRBJ2-4; TRBD2 is perhaps the D gene, given 6 matching bases. The specimen was PBMCs from the stem cell graft donor, collected from the stem cell graft. This TCR came from a human donor who donated a stem cell graft to a child with combined immunodeficiency. The CDR3 here reads CAISESWGDQNIQYF. The DNA is as follows: TGTGCCATCAGTGAGTCTTGGGGGGACCAAAACATTCAGTACTTC.